This TCR beta chain was identified in a study of blood T cell repertoires in COVID-19. Overall study: PBMCs, B-cell-depleted T cells, or T cells provided the cDNA or gDNA that made up the material.

The sample holds one count of this clone. Trimming took off 4 bases at V and 0 bases at J, with 11 bases between the two ends. Per germline, CDR1 SGHTS and CDR2 YDEGEE. CDR3 length equals 15 residues. Original handling: Reference gene primer amplification gave estimated nucleated cell counts. TCRdb's copy holds only in-frame clones and misses some; the assay was immunoSEQ multiplex PCR. D and trimming were read from the DNA, whereas the V and J calls and clone size are those reported in that table. The table records about 250,000 clones, roughly 85% of them present only once. In terms of age and location, participants ranged from about 18 to 89 years and lived in about two dozen US areas.

The chain joins TRBV5-8 to TRBJ2-1; D may be TRBD1 (6 bases). This sequence was found in a woman in her forties or fifties with acute COVID-19. The sample taken for sequencing was PBMCs or T cells enriched from blood (not recorded which). CDR3 bases: TGTGCCAGCAGCATTGGACAGTTCTCCTACAATGAGCAGTTCTTC. Protein sequence: CASSIGQFSYNEQFF.